This record looks at one TCR beta chain sequence and its context. The source of the sample is a study of control samples from healthy donors and cancer patients. This table comes from immunoSEQ multiplex PCR, and its TCRdb copy is limited to in-frame clones, with some not included. This sample has some 57,000 clones, with 95% to 96% found just once. This CDR3 contains 13 residues. Trimming pared 5 bases from V and 3 bases from J, leaving 11 bases between. Germline CDR1 is SNHLY and CDR2 is FYNNEI. V is TRBV2 and J is TRBJ2-7, with unresolved D. Sequencing was carried out using blood. This receptor was taken from a woman aged 25 to 39 in good health. CDR3 sequence reads: CASSPRKHYEQYF. The CDR3 DNA sequence: TGTGCCAGCAGTCCCCGGAAGCACTACGAGCAGTACTTC.